This T cell receptor (beta chain) was sequenced during a study of T cell changes during pregnancy in multiple sclerosis. V was shortened by 5 bases and J by 6 bases, with 13 bases between the two germline ends. The CDR3 extends over 14 amino acids. Germline CDR1 SEHNR, CDR2 FQNEAQ (reference sequence). Here immunoSEQ multiplex PCR was the method, and the copy in TCRdb shows in-frame clones only, minus some. The repertoire holds about 36,000 clones, 93% seen once, with about 0.4% in the top ten. The sequences come from CD4+ T cells from peripheral blood mononuclear cells, collected in the first trimester of pregnancy. V usage is TRBV7-9 and J usage is TRBJ2-2, with no clear D. The origin of this receptor is a female donor with multiple sclerosis, enrolled in a pregnancy study. As DNA, the CDR3 is TGTGCCAGCAGCCCCAATCTGGAGTCCGGGGAGCTGTTTTTT. Residues: CASSPNLESGELFF. Full variable domain (missing parts from reference TRBV7-9 and TRBJ2-2): DTGVSQNPRHKITKRGQNVTFRCDPISEHNRLYWYRQTLGQGPEFLTYFQNEAQLEKSRLLSDRFSAERPKGSFSTLEIQRTEQGDSAMYLCASSPNLESGELFFGEGSRLTVL.